A single sample is the source of the 27 T cell receptor beta chains below, sequenced in a study of cytomegalovirus exposure and HLA in healthy donors. In the PCR, 60 Vbeta and 13 Jbeta primers were used. The assay was immunoSEQ multiplex PCR, and TCRdb's table has in-frame clones only and misses some. The table shows under 150,000 clones, with more than 75% occurring only once. Sequenced material: PBMCs. These receptor sequences come from a female donor in good health and CMV-seronegative.

About this clone itself: This CDR3 is also generated by other DNA sequences in the sample. This chain links TRBV5-4 with TRBJ1-2; D possibly corresponds to TRBD1 (6 bases). The V end lost 4 bases, the J end lost 2 bases, and 9 bases lay between the germline ends. Germline CDR1 is SGHNT and CDR2 is YYREEE (reference sequence). The CDR3 totals 13 residues. DNA of the CDR3: TGTGCCAGCAGCCTACAGGGCAACTATGGCTACACCTTC. This codes for CASSLQGNYGYTF.

This clone was observed a few times. J is TRBJ2-3 and V is TRBV7-2; D is uncertain. This CDR3 comprises 12 residues. Germline CDR1 and CDR2: SGHTA and FQGNSA. V was cut by 2 bases and J by 4 bases, with 4 bases left in between. The CDR3, as DNA: TGTGCCAGCAGCTTATCGGCAGATACGCAGTATTTT. This sequence encodes CASSLSADTQYF.

V usage is TRBV5-4 and J usage is TRBJ1-2; tentative D call: TRBD1 (6 bases). The CDR3 runs 14 residues. CDR1 and CDR2 from the germline V gene are SGHNT and YYREEE (reference sequence). The ends were cut back, 3 bases at V and 2 bases at J, with 11 bases in the middle. CDR3 region: CASSSEQGNYGYTF. CDR3 coding DNA: TGTGCCAGCAGCTCCGAACAGGGAAACTATGGCTACACCTTC. The whole variable domain, filled in from reference TRBV5-4 and TRBJ1-2, reads ETGVTQSPTHLIKTRGQQVTLRCSSQSGHNTVSWYQQALGQGPQFIFQYYREEENGRGNFPPRFSGLQFPNYSSELNVNALELDDSALYLCASSSEQGNYGYTFGSGTRLTVV.

J is TRBJ2-7 and V is TRBV6-1, with unresolved D. V was cut by 8 bases and J by 5 bases, with 16 bases left in between. CDR1 MNHNS and CDR2 SASEGT come from the germline V gene. The CDR3 is 13 amino acids. CDR3 sequence reads: CASESARNDEQYF. DNA for the CDR3: TGTGCCAGCGAATCTGCTAGAAACGACGAGCAGTACTTC.

The CDR3 reads CASSLPLAGGMLGETQYF. CDR3 coding DNA: TGTGCCAGCAGCTTACCCCTAGCGGGAGGGATGTTAGGGGAGACCCAGTACTTC. The chain combines TRBV7-9 with TRBJ2-5, with TRBD2 identical over 12 bases. Germline V CDR1 and CDR2: SEHNR, FQNEAQ (reference sequence). CDR3 length: 18 residues. J was trimmed by 5 bases and V by 2 bases; bases with no gene match: 12. The entire variable domain, with the rest obtained from reference TRBV7-9 and TRBJ2-5, is as follows: DTGVSQNPRHKITKRGQNVTFRCDPISEHNRLYWYRQTLGQGPEFLTYFQNEAQLEKSRLLSDRFSAERPKGSFSTLEIQRTEQGDSAMYLCASSLPLAGGMLGETQYFGPGTRLLVL.

J is TRBJ2-3 and V is TRBV7-3; the D gene is possibly TRBD2 (5 bases). The CDR3 totals 14 residues. The V and J ends lost 5 bases and 0 bases respectively, with 9 bases between them. The germline V gene has CDR1 SGHTA and CDR2 FQGTGA. CDR3 in amino acids: CASSPLVSTDTQYF. The CDR3 coding sequence is TGTGCCAGCAGCCCACTAGTAAGCACAGATACGCAGTATTTT.

The V gene is TRBV19, the J gene TRBJ2-7; D is unresolved. Germline values: CDR1 LNHDA, CDR2 SQIVND (reference sequence). Trimming took 5 bases from V and 0 from J, leaving 8 bases between them. The CDR3 length is 13 residues. CDR3 nucleotide sequence: TGTGCCAGTAGTCCACGGTACTCCTACGAGCAGTACTTC. Its translation is CASSPRYSYEQYF.

The genes are TRBV6-6 and TRBJ1-1, with D tentatively TRBD1 (6 bases). Trimming took off 4 bases at V and 8 bases at J, with 14 bases between the two ends. The CDR3 spans 13 residues. The germline V gene encodes CDR1 MNHNY and CDR2 SVGAGI (reference sequence). This chain's CDR3 is CASSSDRGGEAFF. Here the CDR3 DNA reads TGTGCCAGCAGTTCCGACCGGGGGGGCGAAGCTTTCTTT.

This sequence joins TRBV27 and TRBJ1-1; D possibly corresponds to TRBD1 (5 bases). This CDR3 region has 13 residues. Germline V gives CDR1 MNHEY, CDR2 SMNVEV (reference sequence). Between the trimmed V and J ends, which lost 2 bases and 4 bases, there was a span of 8 bases. The CDR3 region has the DNA TGTGCCAGCAGTTTACAGGGTATCACTGAAGCTTTCTTT. Translated: CASSLQGITEAFF.

The J gene is TRBJ1-2, the V gene TRBV2, with no clear D. CDR1 is SNHLY and CDR2 is FYNNEI in the germline V gene. V lost 6 bases to trimming and J lost 7 bases, with 6 bases between them. The CDR3 totals 10 residues. The CDR3 is CASRGGGYTF. The CDR3 DNA reads as TGTGCCAGCAGGGGAGGTGGCTACACCTTC.

V is TRBV10-3 and J is TRBJ2-6; D is unresolved. V was trimmed by 3 bases and J by 1 base, leaving 7 bases between them. CDR1 and CDR2 (germline): ENHRY, SYGVKD. This CDR3 is built from 15 residues. CDR3 sequence reads: CAISDGRSGANVLTF. CDR3 in DNA: TGTGCCATCAGTGATGGTCGGTCTGGGGCCAACGTCCTGACTTTC.

This clone has a single count. This rearrangement joins TRBV4-2 to TRBJ2-5, with 8 bases that match TRBD1. The CDR3 consists of 19 residues. V was pared by 0 bases and J by 7 bases, with 19 bases of the junction left unmatched. Germline V CDR1 and CDR2: LGHNA, YNFKEQ. The CDR3 is CASSQDLGDRHQIPGTQYF. The CDR3 coding sequence is TGTGCCAGCAGCCAAGATCTAGGGGACAGGCACCAAATCCCCGGGACCCAGTACTTC.

The J gene is TRBJ2-5, the V gene TRBV21-1; TRBD2 is taken as the D call from the table, unchecked against the DNA. TRBV21-1 corresponds to a pseudogene. This CDR3 has 17 amino acids. The CDR3, as DNA: TGTGCCAGCAGCAAAAGACCGCGGGAACGGAGAGAAGAGACCCAGTACTTC. Its translation: CASSKRPRERREETQYF.

This sequence joins TRBV7-8 and TRBJ2-2, with 8 bases matching TRBD1. Germline trimming cut 4 bases from V and 7 bases from J; bases unmatched to any gene: 8. There are 15 residues in the CDR3. Per the germline V gene, CDR1 is SGHVS and CDR2 is FQNEAQ. The DNA for the CDR3 is TGTGCCAGCAGCTCGCGGACAGGGAAGATCGGGGAGCTGTTTTTT. It is translated as CASSSRTGKIGELFF.

This clone was seen just once. V is TRBV7-2 and J is TRBJ2-5; weak D call: TRBD1 (5 bases). The CDR3 runs 14 residues. The germline V and J ends were trimmed by 0 bases and 5 bases, with 10 bases remaining between them. Germline CDR1 and CDR2: SGHTA and FQGNSA. The CDR3: CASSLAQGWETQYF. DNA of the CDR3: TGTGCCAGCAGCTTAGCCCAGGGATGGGAGACCCAGTACTTC.

CDR3 DNA: TGTGCCAGCCAGGACTCTAACTATGGCTACACCTTC. It yields the protein CASQDSNYGYTF. The chain links TRBV25-1 to TRBJ1-2; D is undetermined. Germline CDR1 and CDR2: MGHDK and SYGVNS. The CDR3 has 12 amino acids. Trimming cost V 8 bases and J 0 bases, with 7 bases left between them.

The V gene is TRBV2, the J gene TRBJ2-5; D unclear. Trimming left V 4 bases short and J 3 bases short, with 15 bases between. This CDR3 contains 15 residues. The germline V gene has CDR1 SNHLY and CDR2 FYNNEI. CDR3 loop: CASSGWQRTEETQYF. The CDR3 DNA follows: TGTGCCAGCAGTGGATGGCAGAGAACAGAAGAGACCCAGTACTTC.

This clone was seen more than once but under ten times. The V gene is TRBV7-2, the J gene TRBJ2-1, with TRBD2 matching over 11 bases. The CDR3 totals 15 residues. J gave up 10 bases and V 1 base, and 6 bases lay outside the gene matches. CDR1 is SGHTA, CDR2 FQGNSA, per germline. DNA of the CDR3: TGTGCCAGCAGCTTAGACCTCACTAGCGGGAGCGAGCAGTTCTTC. Protein: CASSLDLTSGSEQFF.

The CDR3, as DNA: TGTGCCAGCAGTGACCCAGGGGTGCGGGAGACCCAGTACTTC. Amino acids: CASSDPGVRETQYF. The V and J genes are TRBV25-1 and TRBJ2-5; a weak D match, TRBD1 (6 bases). V lost 3 bases and J lost 5, with 13 bases in between. The germline gives CDR1 MGHDK, CDR2 SYGVNS. The CDR3 is 14 residues long.

V gene TRBV15 combines with J gene TRBJ1-6; D is unclear. The CDR3 extends over 14 amino acids. Germline V gene lookup returns CDR1 LNHNV and CDR2 YYDKDF (reference sequence). V dropped 0 bases and J dropped 11 bases, with 11 bases sitting between them. CDR3 sequence: CATSRDLREAPLHF. CDR3 DNA: TGTGCCACCAGCAGAGATCTACGGGAGGCACCCCTCCACTTT. Based on the CDR3 plus reference TRBV15 and TRBJ1-6, the full variable domain is DAMVIQNPRYQVTQFGKPVTLSCSQTLNHNVMYWYQQKSSQAPKLLFHYYDKDFNNEADTPDNFQSRRPNTSFCFLDIRSPGLGDTAMYLCATSRDLREAPLHFGNGTRLTVT.

The chain carries TRBV11-3 and TRBJ2-1; 7 positions agree with TRBD2. CDR1 is SGHNT and CDR2 is YENEEA in the germline V gene. Unmatched junction bases numbered 3, after V lost 6 bases and J lost 7 bases. This CDR3 is 12 amino acids long. DNA for the CDR3: TGTGCCAGCAGTTACGGGGGGAATGAGCAGTTCTTC. Protein sequence: CASSYGGNEQFF.

This clone was observed a few times. The chain carries TRBV29-1 and TRBJ1-2, with 10 bases fitting TRBD1. This CDR3 spans 12 amino acids. Trimming at V came to 6 bases and at J to 4 bases, leaving 2 bases not matched to a gene. Germline V CDR1 and CDR2: SQVTM, ANQGSEA. CDR3 sequence: CSVGQGTYGYTF. DNA of the CDR3: TGCAGCGTGGGACAGGGGACCTATGGCTACACCTTC.

V is TRBV9 and J is TRBJ2-3, with 7 bases aligning to TRBD1. The ends lost 4 bases at V and 0 bases at J; junction bases unmatched: 8. Germline loops: CDR1 SGDLS, CDR2 YYNGEE. The CDR3 is made up of 16 amino acids. The DNA for the CDR3 is TGTGCCAGCAGCTACAGCCCAGGGGGAAGCACAGATACGCAGTATTTT. Translation gives CASSYSPGGSTDTQYF.

The chain couples TRBV4-1 to TRBJ2-3; TRBD2 aligns across 10 bases. The CDR3 length is 18 residues. Trimming cost V 1 base and J 4 bases; bases outside gene matches: 11. Germline CDR1 is MGHRA and CDR2 is YSYEKL. CDR3 nucleotide sequence: TGCGCCAGCAGCCAAGGGCTAGCGGGGGAGGGAGGCTCAGATACGCAGTATTTT. Translating gives CASSQGLAGEGGSDTQYF.

This chain connects TRBV11-3 to TRBJ1-1, with D maybe TRBD1 (6 bases). The germline gives CDR1 SGHNT, CDR2 YENEEA. V was cut by 1 base and J by 1 base, with 10 bases left in between. This CDR3 has 15 residues. The CDR3 nucleotides read TGTGCCAGCAGCTTAGGAGGGGGAGAGAACACTGAAGCTTTCTTT. Its translation is CASSLGGGENTEAFF.

The genes are TRBV6-5 and TRBJ1-1; D remains unclear. The CDR3 loop spans 15 amino acids. Trimming stripped 0 bases from V and 1 base from J, with 9 bases between. CDR1 is MNHEY, CDR2 SVGAGI, per germline. CDR3 protein: CASSYSGTANTEAFF. The CDR3 nucleotides read TGTGCCAGCAGTTACTCGGGCACGGCGAACACTGAAGCTTTCTTT.

The count of this clone is one. The chain employs TRBV18 and TRBJ1-5; D gene uncertain. The germline V gene has CDR1 KGHSH and CDR2 LQKENI. This CDR3 has 15 residues. Trimming shortened V by 3 bases and J by 2 bases, and 11 bases separated the two germline ends. CDR3 nucleotide sequence: TGTGCCAGCTCACCCGTAGCAGAGGGCAATCAGCCCCAGCATTTT. This translates into CASSPVAEGNQPQHF.